This TCR beta chain came from a study of cytomegalovirus exposure and HLA in healthy donors. Whole-study findings and limits: Productive rates of about 90% or about 30% were seen for most TCR beta V segments in an earlier analysis. Other equally common chains were less clonally expanded than HLA-associated TCR beta chains, a later analysis showed.

Comment on this clone: Its antigen is unidentified.

A multiplex PCR was run with 60 Vbeta primers and 13 Jbeta primers. Clones were read by immunoSEQ multiplex PCR, and TCRdb kept only the in-frame ones, dropping some. The table lists around 140,000 clones, 73% of them singletons, with 1.5% to 2% in the top ten. This CDR3 contains 16 residues. Trimming at V came to 0 bases and at J to 8 bases, leaving 13 bases not matched to a gene. Germline-derived CDR1 and CDR2 are SGHRS and YFSETQ. J is TRBJ1-2 and V is TRBV5-1, with 7 bases identical to TRBD1. What was sequenced was PBMCs. This TCR was recovered from a woman aged 18-29 years in good health and CMV-seronegative. As DNA, the CDR3 is TGCGCCAGCAGCTTGGTATGGGGGACAGCCCTATTAGGCTACACCTTC. Protein sequence: CASSLVWGTALLGYTF. The variable domain in full, with the rest retrieved from reference TRBV5-1 and TRBJ1-2, is KAGVTQTPRYLIKTRGQQVTLSCSPISGHRSVSWYQQTPGQGLQFLFEYFSETQRNKGNFPGRFSGRQFSNSRSEMNVSTLELGDSALYLCASSLVWGTALLGYTFGSGTRLTVV.